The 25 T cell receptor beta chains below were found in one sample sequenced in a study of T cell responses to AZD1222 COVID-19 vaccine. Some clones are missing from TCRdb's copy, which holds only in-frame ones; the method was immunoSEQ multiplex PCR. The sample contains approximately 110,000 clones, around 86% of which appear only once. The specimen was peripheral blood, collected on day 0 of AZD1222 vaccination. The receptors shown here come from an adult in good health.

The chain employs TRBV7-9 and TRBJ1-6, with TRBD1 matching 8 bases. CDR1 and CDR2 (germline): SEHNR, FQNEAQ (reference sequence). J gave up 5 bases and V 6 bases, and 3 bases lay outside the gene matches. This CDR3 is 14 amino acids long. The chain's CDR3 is CASRTGANNSPLHF. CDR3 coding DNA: TGTGCCAGCAGGACAGGGGCCAATAATTCACCCCTCCACTTT. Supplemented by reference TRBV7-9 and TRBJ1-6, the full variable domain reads DTGVSQNPRHKITKRGQNVTFRCDPISEHNRLYWYRQTLGQGPEFLTYFQNEAQLEKSRLLSDRFSAERPKGSFSTLEIQRTEQGDSAMYLCASRTGANNSPLHFGNGTRLTVT.

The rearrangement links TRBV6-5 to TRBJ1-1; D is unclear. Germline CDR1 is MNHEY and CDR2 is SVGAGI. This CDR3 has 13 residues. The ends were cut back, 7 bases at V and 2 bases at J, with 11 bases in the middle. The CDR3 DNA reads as TGTGCCAGCATCTTTACGGAAAACACTGAAGCTTTCTTT. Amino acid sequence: CASIFTENTEAFF.

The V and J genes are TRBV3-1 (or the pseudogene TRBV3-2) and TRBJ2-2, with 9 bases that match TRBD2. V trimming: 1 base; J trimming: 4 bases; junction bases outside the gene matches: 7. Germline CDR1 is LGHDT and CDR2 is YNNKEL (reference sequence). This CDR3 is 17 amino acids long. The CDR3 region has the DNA TGTGCCAGCAGCCAAGTAGCTAGCGGGGACCCCACCGGGGAGCTGTTTTTT. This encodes CASSQVASGDPTGELFF.

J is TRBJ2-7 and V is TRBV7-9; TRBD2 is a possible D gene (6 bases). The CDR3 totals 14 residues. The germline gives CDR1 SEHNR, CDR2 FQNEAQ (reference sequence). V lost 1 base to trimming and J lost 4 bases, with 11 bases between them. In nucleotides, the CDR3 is TGTGCCAGCAGCTTAGGCGGAGGGAAATACGAGCAGTACTTC. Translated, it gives CASSLGGGKYEQYF.

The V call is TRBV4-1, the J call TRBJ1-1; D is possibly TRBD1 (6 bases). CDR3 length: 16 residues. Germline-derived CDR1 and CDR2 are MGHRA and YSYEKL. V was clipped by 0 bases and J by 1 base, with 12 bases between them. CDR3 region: CASSQDAGHSNTEAFF. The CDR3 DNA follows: TGCGCCAGCAGCCAAGATGCGGGACATTCGAACACTGAAGCTTTCTTT.

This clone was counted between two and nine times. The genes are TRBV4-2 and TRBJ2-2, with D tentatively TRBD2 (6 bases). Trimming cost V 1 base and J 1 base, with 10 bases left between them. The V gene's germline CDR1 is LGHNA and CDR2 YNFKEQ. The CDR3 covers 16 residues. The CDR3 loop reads CASSQGTRGNTGELFF. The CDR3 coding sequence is TGTGCCAGCAGCCAAGGAACGCGGGGGAACACCGGGGAGCTGTTTTTT.

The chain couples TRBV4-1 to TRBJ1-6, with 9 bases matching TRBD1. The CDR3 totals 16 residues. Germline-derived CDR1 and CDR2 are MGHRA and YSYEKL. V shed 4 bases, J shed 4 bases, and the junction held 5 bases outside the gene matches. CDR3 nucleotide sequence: TGCGCCAGCAGCCGCCAGGGACAGGGTTATAATTCACCCCTCCACTTT. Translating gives CASSRQGQGYNSPLHF.

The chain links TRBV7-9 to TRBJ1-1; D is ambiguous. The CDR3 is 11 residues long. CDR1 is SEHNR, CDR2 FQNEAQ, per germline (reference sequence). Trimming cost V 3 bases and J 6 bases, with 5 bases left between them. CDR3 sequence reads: CASSLVAEAFF. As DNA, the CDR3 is TGTGCCAGCAGCTTGGTGGCTGAAGCTTTCTTT. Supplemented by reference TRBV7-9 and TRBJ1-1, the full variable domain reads DTGVSQNPRHKITKRGQNVTFRCDPISEHNRLYWYRQTLGQGPEFLTYFQNEAQLEKSRLLSDRFSAERPKGSFSTLEIQRTEQGDSAMYLCASSLVAEAFFGQGTRLTVV.

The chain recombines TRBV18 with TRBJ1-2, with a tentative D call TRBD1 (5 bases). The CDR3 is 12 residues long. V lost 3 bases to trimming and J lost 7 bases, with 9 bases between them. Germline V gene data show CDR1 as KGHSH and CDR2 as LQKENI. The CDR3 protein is CASSPETVGYTF. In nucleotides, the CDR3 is TGTGCCAGCTCACCCGAGACAGTTGGCTACACCTTC.

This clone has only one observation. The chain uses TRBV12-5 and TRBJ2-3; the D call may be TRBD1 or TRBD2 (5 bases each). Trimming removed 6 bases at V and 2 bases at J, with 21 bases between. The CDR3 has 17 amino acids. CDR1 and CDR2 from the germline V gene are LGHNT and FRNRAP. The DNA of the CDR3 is TGTGCTAGTGGAGCCCCCCCACCGGGGACCCCCACAGATACGCAGTATTTT. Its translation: CASGAPPPGTPTDTQYF. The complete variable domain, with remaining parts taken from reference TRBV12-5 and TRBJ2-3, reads DARVTQTPRHKVTEMGQEVTMRCQPILGHNTVFWYRQTMMQGLELLAYFRNRAPLDDSGMPKDRFSAEMPDATLATLKIQPSEPRDSAVYFCASGAPPPGTPTDTQYFGPGTRLTVL.

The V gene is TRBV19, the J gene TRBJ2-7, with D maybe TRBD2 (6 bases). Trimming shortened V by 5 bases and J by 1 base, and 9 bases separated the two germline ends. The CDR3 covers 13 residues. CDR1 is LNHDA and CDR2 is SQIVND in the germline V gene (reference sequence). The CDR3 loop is CASSYRESYEQYF. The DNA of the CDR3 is TGTGCCAGTAGTTACCGGGAGTCCTACGAGCAGTACTTC.

The DNA of the CDR3 is TGTGCCAGTAATCCCTCCGCGGCAGGGGGTGGCTCCTACGAGCAGTACTTC. Protein product: CASNPSAAGGGSYEQYF. The chain links TRBV2 to TRBJ2-7; TRBD1 matches at 7 bases. J was trimmed by 0 bases and V by 9 bases; bases with no gene match: 17. CDR3 size: 17 residues. Germline assignment: CDR1 SNHLY and CDR2 FYNNEI.

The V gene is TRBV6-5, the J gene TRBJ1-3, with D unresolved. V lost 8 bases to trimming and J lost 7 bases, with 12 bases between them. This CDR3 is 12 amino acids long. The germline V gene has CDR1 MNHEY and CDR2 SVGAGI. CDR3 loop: CASLKTQNTIYF. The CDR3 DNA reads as TGTGCCAGCCTTAAGACCCAGAACACCATATATTTT.

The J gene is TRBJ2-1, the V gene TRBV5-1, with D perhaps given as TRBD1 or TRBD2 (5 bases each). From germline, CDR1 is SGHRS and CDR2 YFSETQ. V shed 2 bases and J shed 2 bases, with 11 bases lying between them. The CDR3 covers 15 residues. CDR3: CASSFGEGTYNEQFF. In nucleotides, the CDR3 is TGCGCCAGCAGCTTTGGAGAGGGGACCTACAATGAGCAGTTCTTC.

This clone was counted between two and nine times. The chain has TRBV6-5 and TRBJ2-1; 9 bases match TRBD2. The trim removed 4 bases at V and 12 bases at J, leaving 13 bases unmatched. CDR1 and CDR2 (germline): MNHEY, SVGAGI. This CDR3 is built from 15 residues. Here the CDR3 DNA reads TGTGCCAGCAGTTCCACCGGGACTAGCCCTAAGGGGCAGTTCTTC. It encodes CASSSTGTSPKGQFF.

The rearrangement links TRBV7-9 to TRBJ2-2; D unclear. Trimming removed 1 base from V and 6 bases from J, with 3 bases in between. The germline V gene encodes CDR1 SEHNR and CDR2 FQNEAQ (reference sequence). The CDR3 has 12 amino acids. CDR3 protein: CASSLGPGELFF. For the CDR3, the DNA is TGTGCCAGCAGCTTAGGACCCGGGGAGCTGTTTTTT. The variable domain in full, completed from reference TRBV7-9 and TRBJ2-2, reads DTGVSQNPRHKITKRGQNVTFRCDPISEHNRLYWYRQTLGQGPEFLTYFQNEAQLEKSRLLSDRFSAERPKGSFSTLEIQRTEQGDSAMYLCASSLGPGELFFGEGSRLTVL.

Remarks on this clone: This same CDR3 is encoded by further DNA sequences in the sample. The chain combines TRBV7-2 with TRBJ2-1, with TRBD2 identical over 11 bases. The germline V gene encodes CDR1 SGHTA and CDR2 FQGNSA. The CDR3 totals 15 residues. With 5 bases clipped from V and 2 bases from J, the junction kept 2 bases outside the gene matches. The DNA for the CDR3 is TGTGCCAGCAGCCTTAGCGGGGGGGCCTACAATGAGCAGTTCTTC. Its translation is CASSLSGGAYNEQFF.

For the CDR3, the DNA is TGTGCCAGCAGTAGGGGTACACTCAGGATTTATGGCTACACCTTC. Encoded protein: CASSRGTLRIYGYTF. The rearrangement joins TRBV28 to TRBJ1-2, with a weak D call TRBD1 (5 bases). This CDR3 has 15 amino acids. Germline lookup yields CDR1 MDHEN and CDR2 SYDVKM. The V end lost 5 bases, the J end lost 5 bases, and 18 bases lay between the germline ends.

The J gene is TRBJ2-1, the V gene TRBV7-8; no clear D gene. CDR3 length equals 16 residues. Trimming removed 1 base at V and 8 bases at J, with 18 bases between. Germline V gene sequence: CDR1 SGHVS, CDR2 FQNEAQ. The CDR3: CASSLGWVRRLDEQFF. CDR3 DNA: TGTGCCAGCAGCTTAGGATGGGTTAGGCGGTTGGATGAGCAGTTCTTC.

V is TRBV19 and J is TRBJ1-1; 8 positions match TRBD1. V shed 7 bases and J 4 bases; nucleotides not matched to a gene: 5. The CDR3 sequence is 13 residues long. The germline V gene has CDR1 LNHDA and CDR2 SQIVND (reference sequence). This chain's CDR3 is CASNQGAVTEAFF. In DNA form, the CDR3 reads TGTGCCAGTAATCAGGGGGCGGTCACTGAAGCTTTCTTT.

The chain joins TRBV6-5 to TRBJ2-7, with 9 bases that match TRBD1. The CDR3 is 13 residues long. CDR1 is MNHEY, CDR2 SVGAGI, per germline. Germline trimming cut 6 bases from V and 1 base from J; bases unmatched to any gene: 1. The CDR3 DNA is TGTGCCAGCAGGGACAGGGGATCCTACGAGCAGTACTTC. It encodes CASRDRGSYEQYF.

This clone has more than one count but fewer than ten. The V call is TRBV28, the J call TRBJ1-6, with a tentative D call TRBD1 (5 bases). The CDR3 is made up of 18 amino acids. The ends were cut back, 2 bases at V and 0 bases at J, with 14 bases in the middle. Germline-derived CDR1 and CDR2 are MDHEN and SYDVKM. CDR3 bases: TGTGCCAGCAGTTTACCCGGACACTCCAGCTCCTATAATTCACCCCTCCACTTT. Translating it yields CASSLPGHSSSYNSPLHF.

The CDR3 nucleotides are TGTGCCAGCTCACCACTCAAGGCGGACTATGGCTACACCTTC. Its translation is CASSPLKADYGYTF. The chain has TRBV18 and TRBJ1-2; D gene unclear. The CDR3 spans 14 residues. Germline V gene data show CDR1 as KGHSH and CDR2 as LQKENI. Trimming cost V 1 base and J 3 bases, with 9 bases left between them. The whole variable domain, remainder taken from reference TRBV18 and TRBJ1-2, is NAGVMQNPRHLVRRRGQEARLRCSPMKGHSHVYWYRQLPEEGLKFMVYLQKENIIDESGMPKERFSAEFPKEGPSILRIQQVVRGDSAAYFCASSPLKADYGYTFGSGTRLTVV.

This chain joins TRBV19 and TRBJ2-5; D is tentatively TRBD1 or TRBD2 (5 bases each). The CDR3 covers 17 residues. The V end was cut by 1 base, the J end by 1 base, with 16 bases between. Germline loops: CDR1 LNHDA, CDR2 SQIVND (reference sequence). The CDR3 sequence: CASSIVGPGTPQETQYF. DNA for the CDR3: TGTGCCAGTAGTATAGTAGGGCCAGGGACGCCCCAAGAGACCCAGTACTTC.

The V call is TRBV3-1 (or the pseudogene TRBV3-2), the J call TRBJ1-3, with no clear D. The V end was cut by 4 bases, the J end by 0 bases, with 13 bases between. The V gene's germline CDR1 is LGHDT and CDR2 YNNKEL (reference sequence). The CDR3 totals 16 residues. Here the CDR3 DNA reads TGTGCCAGCAGCCGCCACGGCGGACCCTCTGGAAACACCATATATTTT. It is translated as CASSRHGGPSGNTIYF.